These 30 T cell receptor beta chains came from one sample sequenced in a study of CD8+CD57+ T cells in acquired aplastic anemia. The patients chosen for sequencing had shown expansion of CD8+CD57+ cells (detected by flow cytometry). Both TCR beta VDJ combination and CDR3 sequence profiling were carried out. Genomic DNA was the template for this profiling. TCRdb recomputed calls from the reads with MiXCR, one row per CDR3 protein. The sample records about 120,000 distinct CDR3 sequences, 58% being singletons. The specimen sequenced was sorted CD4+, CD8+, or CD8+CD57+ T cells (not recorded which) from PBMCs. These receptors originate from a human donor with aplastic anemia.

This clonotype occurred many times. This chain uses TRBV19 with TRBJ1-2; 11 positions match TRBD1. The CDR3 runs 17 residues. Germline V gives CDR1 LNHDA, CDR2 SQIVND (reference sequence). The trim removed 4 bases at V and 3 bases at J, leaving 10 bases unmatched. The DNA of the CDR3 is TGTGCCAGTAGTACCCGGACAGGGGGCGCCAAGGACTATGGCTACACCTTC. Amino acid sequence: CASSTRTGGAKDYGYTF.

The V call is TRBV29-1, the J call TRBJ2-3, with D uncertain. V was cut by 4 bases and J by 4 bases, with 9 bases left in between. There are 12 residues in the CDR3. Germline V lookup: CDR1 SQVTM, CDR2 ANQGSEA. The CDR3 nucleotides read TGCAGCGTTGGGCAGGATGCAGATACGCAGTATTTT. Its translation is CSVGQDADTQYF.

Ten or more counts support this clonotype. This sequence joins TRBV11-2 and TRBJ2-5, with a possible D match to TRBD2 (5 bases). Germline CDR1 SGHAT, CDR2 FQNNGV. This CDR3 comprises 15 residues. Trimming stripped 4 bases from V and 0 bases from J, with 12 bases between. The CDR3 DNA follows: TGTGCCAGCAGCTCCCGACTATACCACCAAGAGACCCAGTACTTC. Its protein is CASSSRLYHQETQYF. Full variable domain (rest looked up from reference TRBV11-2 and TRBJ2-5): EAGVAQSPRYKIIEKRQSVAFWCNPISGHATLYWYQQILGQGPKLLIQFQNNGVVDDSQLPKDRFSAERLKGVDSTLKIQPAKLEDSAVYLCASSSRLYHQETQYFGPGTRLLVL.

This CDR3 is CSARGLGQGLLMNTEAFF. Written as DNA, the CDR3 is TGCAGTGCTAGAGGTCTGGGACAGGGGCTACTGATGAACACTGAAGCTTTCTTT. This chain joins TRBV20-1 and TRBJ1-1; 10 bases fit TRBD1. This CDR3 region has 18 residues. Germline CDR1 DFQATT, CDR2 SNEGSKA (reference sequence). J was trimmed by 0 bases and V by 1 base; bases with no gene match: 11.

This clonotype was recorded at least ten times. V usage is TRBV2 and J usage is TRBJ1-1; the match to TRBD1 covers 7 bases. V dropped 5 bases and J dropped 4; count of bases not matched to a gene: 7. This CDR3 has 14 residues. Germline V gene lookup returns CDR1 SNHLY and CDR2 FYNNEI. The DNA of the CDR3 is TGTGCCAGCAGTTATGACAGGGCCGGCACTGAAGCTTTCTTT. Residues: CASSYDRAGTEAFF.

Here the CDR3 reads CATSSGRARVKSPLHF. The DNA of the CDR3 is TGTGCCACCAGCTCCGGACGGGCCAGGGTAAAGTCACCCCTCCACTTT. The rearrangement links TRBV15 to TRBJ1-6; D might be TRBD1 (5 bases). V was cut by 5 bases and J by 10 bases, with 21 bases left in between. Per germline, CDR1 LNHNV and CDR2 YYDKDF (reference sequence). The CDR3 extends over 16 amino acids.

This clonotype was picked up a small number of times. The chain joins TRBV18 to TRBJ2-7; D call uncertain. The CDR3 runs to 13 residues. V lost 3 bases, J lost 6 bases, and 12 bases lay in between. Germline V gene sequence: CDR1 KGHSH, CDR2 LQKENI. CDR3 in amino acids: CASSPKGWGEQYF. The CDR3, as DNA: TGTGCCAGCTCACCCAAGGGATGGGGCGAGCAGTACTTC.

V is TRBV11-2 and J is TRBJ2-1; 9 positions agree with TRBD2. This CDR3 region has 14 residues. Germline values: CDR1 SGHAT, CDR2 FQNNGV. Unmatched junction bases numbered 2, after V lost 4 bases and J lost 4 bases. The DNA for the CDR3 is TGTGCCAGCAGCTCGGGACTAGCTTACAATGAGCAGTTCTTC. Encoded protein: CASSSGLAYNEQFF.

The chain links TRBV10-3 to TRBJ1-5; D is possibly TRBD1 (6 bases). Germline-derived CDR1 and CDR2 are ENHRY and SYGVKD. V was cut by 10 bases and J by 4 bases, with 17 bases left in between. CDR3 length: 14 residues. For the CDR3, the DNA is TGTGCCAGCAGGGCCGGGACACAAAATCAGCCCCAGCATTTT. The encoded protein is CASRAGTQNQPQHF.

This clonotype was observed a single time. This chain connects TRBV7-8 to TRBJ2-1; D may be TRBD2 (5 bases). Germline V gene data show CDR1 as SGHVS and CDR2 as FQNEAQ. The CDR3 loop spans 14 amino acids. V lost 1 base, J lost 6 bases, and 10 bases lay in between. Here the CDR3 reads CASSLGTFGNEQFF. CDR3 bases: TGTGCCAGCAGCTTAGGGACTTTTGGCAATGAGCAGTTCTTC.

This sequence joins TRBV29-1 and TRBJ2-1; 8 positions agree with TRBD2. Germline V CDR1 and CDR2: SQVTM, ANQGSEA. The CDR3 runs 15 residues. V was clipped by 3 bases and J by 2 bases; unmatched bases: 6. CDR3 sequence reads: CSVDSGTRAYNEQFF. The CDR3 nucleotides are TGCAGCGTTGACTCCGGGACTAGGGCCTACAATGAGCAGTTCTTC.

Turning to this clonotype: A much bigger clone sits one base away, suggesting this may be a read error. The V call is TRBV6-5, the J call TRBJ2-3, with D hard to call. Trimming pared 2 bases from V and 0 bases from J, leaving 9 bases between. The CDR3 has 15 residues. Germline V gene sequence: CDR1 MNHEY, CDR2 SVGAGI. Here the CDR3 DNA reads TGTGCCAGCAGTTACGAGGTATCTAGCACAGATACGCAGTATTTT. Its protein is CASSYEVSSTDTQYF.

This clonotype came up many times. The J gene is TRBJ2-2, the V gene TRBV7-9; D remains ambiguous. CDR3 length: 12 amino acids. Germline assignment: CDR1 SEHNR and CDR2 FQNEAQ (reference sequence). Between the trimmed V and J ends, which lost 5 bases and 5 bases, there was a span of 6 bases. The CDR3, as DNA: TGTGCCAGCAGCGCTCAGACCGGGGAGCTGTTTTTT. Translating gives CASSAQTGELFF.

The rearrangement joins TRBV7-9 to TRBJ1-2; D is uncertain. This CDR3 region has 14 residues. The ends were cut back, 6 bases at V and 0 bases at J, with 11 bases in the middle. Germline V gene lookup returns CDR1 SEHNR and CDR2 FQNEAQ (reference sequence). This CDR3 reads CASSSSSSNYGYTF. As DNA, the CDR3 is TGTGCCAGCAGTTCCAGTTCCTCTAACTATGGCTACACCTTC. The whole variable domain, remainder taken from reference TRBV7-9 and TRBJ1-2, is DTGVSQNPRHKITKRGQNVTFRCDPISEHNRLYWYRQTLGQGPEFLTYFQNEAQLEKSRLLSDRFSAERPKGSFSTLEIQRTEQGDSAMYLCASSSSSSNYGYTFGSGTRLTVV.

The gene calls are TRBV7-9 and TRBJ1-1, with no clear D. This CDR3 has 12 amino acids. The ends were cut back, 1 base at V and 5 bases at J, with 5 bases in the middle. The germline V gene encodes CDR1 SEHNR and CDR2 FQNEAQ (reference sequence). The CDR3 loop reads CASSLDPTEAFF. The DNA of the CDR3 is TGTGCCAGCAGCTTAGACCCAACTGAAGCTTTCTTT.

The sample holds many counts of this clonotype. This rearrangement joins TRBV5-6 to TRBJ1-1; D remains unclear. From germline, CDR1 is SGHDT and CDR2 YYEEEE. The CDR3 spans 14 residues. Trimming took off 1 base at V and 0 bases at J, with 7 bases between the two ends. The CDR3 DNA sequence: TGTGCCAGCAGCTTGAGTATTTTGAACACTGAAGCTTTCTTT. It specifies CASSLSILNTEAFF.

This clonotype appeared a few times. In DNA form, the CDR3 reads TGTGCCACCAGCGACCCGACGAGGGTTGGCACTGAAGCTTTCTTT. It yields the protein CATSDPTRVGTEAFF. This chain uses TRBV15 with TRBJ1-1; D not resolved. Germline values: CDR1 LNHNV, CDR2 YYDKDF (reference sequence). The CDR3 runs 15 residues. Trimming shortened V by 5 bases and J by 4 bases, and 17 bases separated the two germline ends.

This clonotype was recorded a few times. This chain uses TRBV20-1 with TRBJ2-2; TRBD1 agrees at 7 bases. J was trimmed by 7 bases and V by 2 bases; bases with no gene match: 13. There are 16 residues in the CDR3. The germline V gene has CDR1 DFQATT and CDR2 SNEGSKA (reference sequence). In DNA form, the CDR3 reads TGCAGTGCTAGACCCCAACGACAGGGTGACAGCGGGGAGCTGTTTTTT. This sequence encodes CSARPQRQGDSGELFF.

The rearrangement joins TRBV24-1 to TRBJ1-4; 8 nucleotides line up with TRBD1. CDR1 KGHDR and CDR2 SFDVKD come from the germline V gene. This CDR3 is 17 amino acids long. The V gene end was trimmed by 3 bases and the J gene end by 3 bases; junction bases not matched to a gene: 8. CDR3 in amino acids: CATSDPRTGSANEKLFF. CDR3 coding DNA: TGTGCCACCAGTGATCCTCGGACAGGGTCAGCTAATGAAAAACTGTTTTTT.

Points on this clonotype: This may come from a read error, since a much larger clone is one base off. The rearrangement uses TRBV4-1 and TRBJ1-1; D remains ambiguous. The CDR3 contains 15 residues. V was pared by 4 bases and J by 1 base, with 13 bases between. Germline loops: CDR1 MGHRA, CDR2 YSYEKL. CDR3 in amino acids: CASSPDEAKNTEAFF. The CDR3 region has the DNA TGCGCCAGCAGCCCAGATGAAGCTAAGAACACTGAAGCTTTCTTT.

The genes are TRBV7-9 and TRBJ2-7, with a possible D match to TRBD1 (6 bases). The CDR3 is 14 amino acids. Germline V gene data show CDR1 as SEHNR and CDR2 as FQNEAQ (reference sequence). V lost 3 bases and J lost 4, with 13 bases in between. The CDR3 nucleotides are TGTGCCAGCAGCTTCCGGGACAACCCTTACGAGCAGTACTTC. Amino acids: CASSFRDNPYEQYF.

This clonotype has just one count. The V call is TRBV20-1, the J call TRBJ2-1; 9 positions agree with TRBD1. CDR1 and CDR2 (germline): DFQATT, SNEGSKA (reference sequence). V lost 2 bases to trimming and J lost 7 bases; unmatched junction nucleotides: 12. The CDR3 is 16 residues long. The DNA of the CDR3 is TGCAGTGCTAGACGTTCCGGGACAGGGAGTGGGAATGAGCAGTTCTTC. As protein: CSARRSGTGSGNEQFF.

The chain combines TRBV7-8 with TRBJ2-7; D gene uncertain. The germline gives CDR1 SGHVS, CDR2 FQNEAQ. The CDR3 is made up of 14 amino acids. V lost 0 bases and J lost 0, with 6 bases in between. As DNA, the CDR3 is TGTGCCAGCAGCTTAGCTGCTTACTCCTACGAGCAGTACTTC. Protein: CASSLAAYSYEQYF.

The chain uses TRBV4-2 and TRBJ2-1, with D hard to call. Germline CDR1 reads LGHNA; CDR2 reads YNFKEQ. The CDR3 totals 18 residues. V lost 2 bases, J lost 0 bases, and 17 bases lay in between. CDR3 nucleotides: TGTGCCAGCAGCCAAAAATCTCCTAGGGCTCTCTCCTACAATGAGCAGTTCTTC. This gives the protein CASSQKSPRALSYNEQFF.

This clonotype appeared many times. The CDR3 bases are TGCAGTGCTAGAGATCTAACGAGCGGGAGAGCAGATACGCAGTATTTT. Protein: CSARDLTSGRADTQYF. This chain connects TRBV20-1 to TRBJ2-3; TRBD2 aligns across 8 bases. The CDR3 covers 16 residues. CDR1 and CDR2 (germline): DFQATT, SNEGSKA (reference sequence). J was trimmed by 4 bases and V by 0 bases; bases with no gene match: 9.

This clonotype was observed many times. V usage is TRBV29-1 and J usage is TRBJ1-5; 11 bases line up with TRBD1. Per germline, CDR1 SQVTM and CDR2 ANQGSEA. V lost 4 bases, J lost 2 bases, and 1 base stayed unmatched. This CDR3 region has 14 residues. CDR3 nucleotide sequence: TGCAGCGTTGGGGACAGGGGGGGCAATCAGCCCCAGCATTTT. Translated: CSVGDRGGNQPQHF. Supplemented by reference TRBV29-1 and TRBJ1-5, the full variable domain reads SAVISQKPSRDICQRGTSLTIQCQVDSQVTMMFWYRQQPGQSLTLIATANQGSEATYESGFVIDKFPISRPNLTFSTLTVSNMSPEDSSIYLCSVGDRGGNQPQHFGDGTRLSIL.

V and J are TRBV29-1 and TRBJ1-3, with D unresolved. The V end lost 6 bases, the J end lost 3 bases, and 18 bases lay between the germline ends. CDR1 is SQVTM, CDR2 ANQGSEA, per germline. The CDR3 runs 15 residues. CDR3 bases: TGCAGCGTAGCCTGGGAACCTCGAGATGGAAACACCATATATTTT. This sequence encodes CSVAWEPRDGNTIYF.

Comment on this clonotype: At one end, the junction sequence differs from germline, possibly due to a read error. The gene calls are TRBV12-3 or TRBV12-4 and TRBJ2-7, with unresolved D. The CDR3 is 11 amino acids. The CDR3 loop is CASSELGEQYF. CDR3 sequence (DNA): TGCGCCAGCAGTGAGTTGGGTGAGCAGTACTTC.

The chain is built from TRBV28 and TRBJ2-1; D gene uncertain. CDR3 size: 13 residues. CDR1 is MDHEN, CDR2 SYDVKM, per germline. V was shortened by 5 bases and J by 5 bases, with 10 bases between the two germline ends. This CDR3 reads CASSPTANNEQFF. As DNA, the CDR3 is TGTGCCAGCAGTCCAACCGCTAACAATGAGCAGTTCTTC.

The chain couples TRBV9 to TRBJ2-1; 8 bases map to TRBD2. The junction had 11 bases not matched to a gene; V was cut back by 4 bases and J by 8 bases. The CDR3 is 15 residues long. Germline lookup yields CDR1 SGDLS and CDR2 YYNGEE. CDR3 protein: CASSIRGGVGHEQFF. The DNA for the CDR3 is TGTGCCAGCAGCATACGGGGGGGAGTAGGACATGAGCAGTTCTTC.